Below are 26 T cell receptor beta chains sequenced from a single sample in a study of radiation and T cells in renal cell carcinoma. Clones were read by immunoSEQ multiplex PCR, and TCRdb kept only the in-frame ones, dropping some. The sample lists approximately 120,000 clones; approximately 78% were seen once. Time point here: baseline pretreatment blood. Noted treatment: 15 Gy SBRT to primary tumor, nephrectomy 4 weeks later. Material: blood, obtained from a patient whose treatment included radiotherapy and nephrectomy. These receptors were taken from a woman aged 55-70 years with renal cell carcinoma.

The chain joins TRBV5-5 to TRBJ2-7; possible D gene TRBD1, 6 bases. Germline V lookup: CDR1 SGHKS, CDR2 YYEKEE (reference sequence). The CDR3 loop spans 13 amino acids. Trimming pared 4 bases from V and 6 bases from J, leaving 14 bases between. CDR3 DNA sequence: TGTGCCAGCAGCCCAGGGGATCAGGGCGAGCAGTACTTC. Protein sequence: CASSPGDQGEQYF.

The CDR3 here is CASSPLRTGGTDTQYF. The CDR3 DNA reads as TGTGCCAGCTCACCACTCCGGACAGGGGGCACAGATACGCAGTATTTT. The rearrangement links TRBV18 to TRBJ2-3; TRBD1 matches 9 bases. The CDR3 spans 16 residues. With V trimmed by 1 base and J by 1 base, 3 bases remained unmatched. Germline V gene data show CDR1 as KGHSH and CDR2 as LQKENI.

The CDR3 DNA sequence: TGTGCCACCAGCAGAAACCGGGTTACGAGTGAAAAACTGTTTTTT. Its translation is CATSRNRVTSEKLFF. V is TRBV15 and J is TRBJ1-4; D not resolved. Germline loops: CDR1 LNHNV, CDR2 YYDKDF (reference sequence). V gave up 2 bases and J gave up 7 bases, with 14 bases separating them. This CDR3 has 15 residues.

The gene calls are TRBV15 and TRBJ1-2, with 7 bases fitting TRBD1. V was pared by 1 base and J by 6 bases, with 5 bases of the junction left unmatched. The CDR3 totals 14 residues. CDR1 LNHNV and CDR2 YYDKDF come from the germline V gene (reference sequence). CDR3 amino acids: CATSRAQGDDGYTF. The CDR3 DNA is TGTGCCACCAGCAGAGCGCAGGGGGACGATGGCTACACCTTC.

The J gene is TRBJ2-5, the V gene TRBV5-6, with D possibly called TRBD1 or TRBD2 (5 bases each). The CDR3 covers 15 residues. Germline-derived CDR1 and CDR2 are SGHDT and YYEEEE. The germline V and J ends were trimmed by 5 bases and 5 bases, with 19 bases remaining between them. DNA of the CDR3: TGTGCCAGCAGTCGGTTCCAGGGTACGGGGGAGACCCAGTACTTC. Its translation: CASSRFQGTGETQYF.

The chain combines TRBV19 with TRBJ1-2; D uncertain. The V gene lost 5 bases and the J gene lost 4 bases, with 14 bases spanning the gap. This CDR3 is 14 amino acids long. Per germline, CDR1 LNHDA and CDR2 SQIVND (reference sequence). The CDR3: CASSGRGPSYGYTF. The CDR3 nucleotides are TGTGCCAGTAGTGGTCGTGGGCCTAGCTATGGCTACACCTTC.

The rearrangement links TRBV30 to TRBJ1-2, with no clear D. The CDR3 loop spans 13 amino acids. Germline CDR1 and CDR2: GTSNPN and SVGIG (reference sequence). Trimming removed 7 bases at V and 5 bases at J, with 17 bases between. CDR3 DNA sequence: TGTGCCTCAGGCCAGGTTTCATGGTATGGCTACACCTTC. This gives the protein CASGQVSWYGYTF.

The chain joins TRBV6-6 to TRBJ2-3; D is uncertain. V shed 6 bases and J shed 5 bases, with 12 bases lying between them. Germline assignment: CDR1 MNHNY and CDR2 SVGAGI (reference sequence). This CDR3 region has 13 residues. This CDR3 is CASRFNGRDTQYF. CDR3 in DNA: TGTGCCAGCAGATTCAACGGCAGAGATACGCAGTATTTT.

CDR3 amino acids: CASSVNPGRAGNTIYF. For the CDR3, the DNA is TGTGCCAGCAGCGTGAACCCCGGGAGGGCTGGAAACACCATATATTTT. The gene calls are TRBV9 and TRBJ1-3; D not certain. Deletions cut 2 bases from V and 2 bases from J, with 14 bases between. Germline V gene sequence: CDR1 SGDLS, CDR2 YYNGEE. This CDR3 is built from 16 residues.

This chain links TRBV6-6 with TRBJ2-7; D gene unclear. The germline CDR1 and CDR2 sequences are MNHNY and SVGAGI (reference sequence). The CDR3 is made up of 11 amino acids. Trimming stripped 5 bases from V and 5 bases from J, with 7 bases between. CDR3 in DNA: TGTGCCAGCAGTCCCGCTGACGAGCAGTACTTC. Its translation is CASSPADEQYF.

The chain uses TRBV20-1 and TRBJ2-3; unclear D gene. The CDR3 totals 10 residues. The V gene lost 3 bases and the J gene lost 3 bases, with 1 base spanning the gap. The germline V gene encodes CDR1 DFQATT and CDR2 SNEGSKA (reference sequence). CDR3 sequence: CSARTDTQYF. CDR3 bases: TGCAGTGCTAGGACAGATACGCAGTATTTT.

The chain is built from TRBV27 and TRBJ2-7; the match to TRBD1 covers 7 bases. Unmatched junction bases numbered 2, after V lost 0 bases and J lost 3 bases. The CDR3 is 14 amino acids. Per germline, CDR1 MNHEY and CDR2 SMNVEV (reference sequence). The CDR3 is CASSLSAGGYEQYF. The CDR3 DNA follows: TGTGCCAGCAGTTTATCGGCAGGGGGCTACGAGCAGTACTTC.

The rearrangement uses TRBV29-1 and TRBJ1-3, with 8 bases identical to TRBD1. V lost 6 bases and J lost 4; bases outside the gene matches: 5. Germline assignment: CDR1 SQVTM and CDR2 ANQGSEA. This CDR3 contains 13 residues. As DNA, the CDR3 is TGCAGCGTCGTGGACAGGGTCGGAAACACCATATATTTT. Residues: CSVVDRVGNTIYF.

The CDR3 sequence: CASSVYEKLFF. DNA for the CDR3: TGTGCCAGCAGCGTTTATGAAAAACTGTTTTTT. The J gene is TRBJ1-4, the V gene TRBV5-8, with D unresolved. The germline V and J ends were trimmed by 4 bases and 6 bases, with 4 bases remaining between them. The CDR3 loop spans 11 amino acids. Germline CDR1 reads SGHTS; CDR2 reads YDEGEE.

CDR3 region: CASSTPLGSGNTIYF. The CDR3 nucleotides are TGTGCCAGCAGTACCCCGTTGGGCTCTGGAAACACCATATATTTT. The chain is built from TRBV6-1 and TRBJ1-3, with unresolved D. Germline CDR1 and CDR2: MNHNS and SASEGT. The V gene lost 5 bases and the J gene lost 0 bases, with 11 bases spanning the gap. The CDR3 runs to 15 residues.

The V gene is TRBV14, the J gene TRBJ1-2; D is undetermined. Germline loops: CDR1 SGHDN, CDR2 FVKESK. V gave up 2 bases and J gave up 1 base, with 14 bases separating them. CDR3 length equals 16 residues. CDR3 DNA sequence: TGTGCCAGCAGCCAACTCGGTACTCCTCTTAACTATGGCTACACCTTC. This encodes CASSQLGTPLNYGYTF.

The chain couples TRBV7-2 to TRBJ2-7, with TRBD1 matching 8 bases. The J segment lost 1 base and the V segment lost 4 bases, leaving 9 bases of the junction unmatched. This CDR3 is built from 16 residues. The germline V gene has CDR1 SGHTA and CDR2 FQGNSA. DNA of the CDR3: TGTGCCAGCAGCTCAGGGGGCGTGAGTGAATCCTACGAGCAGTACTTC. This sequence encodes CASSSGGVSESYEQYF.

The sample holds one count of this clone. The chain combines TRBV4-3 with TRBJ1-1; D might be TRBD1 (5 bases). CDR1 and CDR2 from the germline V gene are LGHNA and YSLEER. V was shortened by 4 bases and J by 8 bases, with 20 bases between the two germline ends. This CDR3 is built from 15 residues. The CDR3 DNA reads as TGCGCCAGCAGCCCACATTTAAGTTTAGGGGTCGAAGCTTTCTTT. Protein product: CASSPHLSLGVEAFF.

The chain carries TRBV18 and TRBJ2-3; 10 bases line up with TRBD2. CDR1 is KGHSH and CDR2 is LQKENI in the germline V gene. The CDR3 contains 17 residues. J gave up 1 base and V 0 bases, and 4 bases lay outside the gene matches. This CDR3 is CASSPPLAGARTDTQYF. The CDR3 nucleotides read TGTGCCAGCTCACCACCGCTAGCGGGGGCTCGCACAGATACGCAGTATTTT.

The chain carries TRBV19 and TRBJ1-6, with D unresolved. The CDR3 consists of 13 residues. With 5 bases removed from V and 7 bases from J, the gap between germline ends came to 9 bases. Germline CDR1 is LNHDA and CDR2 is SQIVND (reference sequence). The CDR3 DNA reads TGTGCCAGTAGTCTCGACACCAATTCACCCCTCCACTTT. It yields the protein CASSLDTNSPLHF.

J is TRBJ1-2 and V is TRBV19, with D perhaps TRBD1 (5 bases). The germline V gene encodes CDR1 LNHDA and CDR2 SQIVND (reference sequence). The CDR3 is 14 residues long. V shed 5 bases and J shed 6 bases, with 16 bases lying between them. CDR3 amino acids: CASSVRGAPHGYTF. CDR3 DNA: TGTGCCAGTAGTGTGAGAGGGGCTCCTCATGGCTACACCTTC.

CDR3 region: CASSVDEGNTIYF. In nucleotides, the CDR3 is TGTGCCAGCTCGGTTGACGAGGGAAACACCATATATTTT. The genes are TRBV18 and TRBJ1-3; D gene uncertain. V lost 6 bases to trimming and J lost 4 bases, with 10 bases between them. Germline CDR1 KGHSH, CDR2 LQKENI. The CDR3 runs 13 residues.

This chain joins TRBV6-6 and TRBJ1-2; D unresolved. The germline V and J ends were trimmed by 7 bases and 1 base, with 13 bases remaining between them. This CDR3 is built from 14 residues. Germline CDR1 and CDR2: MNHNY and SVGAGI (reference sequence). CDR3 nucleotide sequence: TGTGCCAGCACCAGAGGACTGAATAACTATGGCTACACCTTC. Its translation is CASTRGLNNYGYTF.

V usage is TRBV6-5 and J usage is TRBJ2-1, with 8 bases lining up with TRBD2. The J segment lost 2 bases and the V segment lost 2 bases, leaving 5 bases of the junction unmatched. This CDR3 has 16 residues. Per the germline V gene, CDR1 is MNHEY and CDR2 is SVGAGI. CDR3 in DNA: TGTGCCAGCAGTTACAGACTAGCGACGCCCTACAATGAGCAGTTCTTC. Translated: CASSYRLATPYNEQFF.

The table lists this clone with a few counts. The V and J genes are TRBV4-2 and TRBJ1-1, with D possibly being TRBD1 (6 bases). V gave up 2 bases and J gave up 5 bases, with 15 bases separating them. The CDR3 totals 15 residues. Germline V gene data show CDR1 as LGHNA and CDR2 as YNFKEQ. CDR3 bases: TGTGCCAGCAGCCAATCAGGGGTGGGGCGAACTGAAGCTTTCTTT. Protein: CASSQSGVGRTEAFF.

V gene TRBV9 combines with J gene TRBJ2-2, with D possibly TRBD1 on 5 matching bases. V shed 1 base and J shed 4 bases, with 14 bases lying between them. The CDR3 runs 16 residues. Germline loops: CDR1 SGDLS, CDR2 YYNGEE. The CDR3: CASSVTGGASTGELFF. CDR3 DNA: TGTGCCAGCAGCGTAACAGGTGGGGCTAGCACCGGGGAGCTGTTTTTT.